The rows below give T cell receptor beta chains drawn from one sample of a study of CD8 T cells in Susac syndrome. TCRdb redid the calling of the immunoSEQ multiplex PCR reads with MiXCR, one entry per CDR3 protein. The table records around 270,000 distinct CDR3 sequences, over 75% of them present only once. Sequencing was performed on CD8+ T cells from PBMCs. These receptors were obtained from a human donor with multiple sclerosis. The CDR3 runs from the conserved cysteine through the conserved F or W. A D gene is named only where the DNA matches it firmly. Where a row states a size, it is once, few, many or the class of an expanded clone; other rows omit it.

abundance: -
d_gene: -
v_gene: TRBV5-4
j_gene: TRBJ2-1
CDR3aa: CASSWGSDRDNEQFF
CDR3nt: TGTGCCAGCAGCTGGGGGTCAGACAGAGACAATGAGCAGTTCTTC

abundance: -
d_gene: TRBD2
v_gene: TRBV20-1
j_gene: TRBJ2-5
CDR3aa: CSASPRTSGVQETQYF
CDR3nt: TGCAGTGCTAGCCCCCGGACTAGCGGGGTCCAAGAGACCCAGTACTTC

abundance: -
d_gene: -
v_gene: TRBV29-1
j_gene: TRBJ2-5
CDR3aa: CSGTATQETQYF
CDR3nt: TGCAGCGGGACAGCGACACAAGAGACCCAGTACTTC

abundance: -
d_gene: TRBD2
v_gene: TRBV30
j_gene: TRBJ2-7
CDR3aa: CAWSVFIGRREYDEQYF
CDR3nt: TGTGCCTGGAGTGTATTTATCGGGAGGCGGGAGTACGACGAGCAGTACTTC

abundance: few
d_gene: TRBD1
v_gene: TRBV6-1
j_gene: TRBJ2-7
CDR3aa: CASRSLRGRYEQYF
CDR3nt: TGTGCCAGCAGATCCCTGAGGGGGCGGTACGAGCAGTACTTC

abundance: -
d_gene: -
v_gene: TRBV4-3
j_gene: TRBJ1-1
CDR3aa: CASSQGSGGYRTEAFF
CDR3nt: TGCGCCAGCAGCCAAGGGAGCGGGGGTTATAGAACTGAAGCTTTCTTT

abundance: -
d_gene: -
v_gene: TRBV2
j_gene: TRBJ2-3
CDR3aa: CASIPPSDDTQYF
CDR3nt: TGTGCCAGCATCCCCCCCAGCGACGATACGCAGTATTTT

abundance: -
d_gene: -
v_gene: TRBV6-2/TRBV6-3
j_gene: TRBJ1-1
CDR3aa: CASSSIFYSGQRAFF
CDR3nt: TGTGCCAGCAGCTCGATTTTTTATTCGGGACAAAGGGCTTTCTTT

abundance: -
d_gene: -
v_gene: TRBV27
j_gene: TRBJ2-5
CDR3aa: CASSYRVRGQETQYF
CDR3nt: TGTGCCAGCAGTTACAGGGTGAGGGGCCAAGAGACCCAGTACTTC

abundance: once
d_gene: TRBD2
v_gene: TRBV12-3/TRBV12-4
j_gene: TRBJ2-1
CDR3aa: CASSLARGAGGTRDEQFF
CDR3nt: TGTGCCAGCAGTTTAGCGAGGGGGGCGGGAGGAACAAGGGATGAGCAGTTCTTC

abundance: once
d_gene: TRBD1
v_gene: TRBV9
j_gene: TRBJ2-2
CDR3aa: CASSGTGAGIGELFF
CDR3nt: TGTGCCAGCAGCGGGACAGGGGCGGGTATCGGGGAGCTGTTTTTT

abundance: once
d_gene: -
v_gene: TRBV27
j_gene: TRBJ2-7
CDR3aa: CASSLSMTVSYEQYF
CDR3nt: TGTGCCAGCAGTTTATCGATGACAGTCTCCTACGAGCAGTACTTC

abundance: -
d_gene: -
v_gene: TRBV21-1
j_gene: TRBJ2-3
CDR3aa: CASSKSPMTSGRLPDTQYF
CDR3nt: TGTGCCAGCAGCAAATCACCGATGACTAGCGGGAGATTGCCAGATACGCAGTATTTT

abundance: -
d_gene: -
v_gene: TRBV5-6
j_gene: TRBJ1-1
CDR3aa: CASSLLMNTEAFF
CDR3nt: TGTGCCAGCAGCTTGTTGATGAACACTGAAGCTTTCTTT

abundance: -
d_gene: -
v_gene: TRBV30
j_gene: TRBJ1-1
CDR3aa: CAWSGMTGLTTEAFF
CDR3nt: TGTGCCTGGAGTGGAATGACAGGCTTGACTACTGAAGCTTTCTTT

abundance: -
d_gene: TRBD2
v_gene: TRBV28
j_gene: TRBJ2-2
CDR3aa: CASTKIRLAGPTGELFF
CDR3nt: TGTGCCAGCACTAAAATTCGCCTAGCGGGGCCCACCGGGGAGCTGTTTTTT

abundance: -
d_gene: -
v_gene: TRBV28
j_gene: TRBJ2-1
CDR3aa: CASLPRPGSYNEQFF
CDR3nt: TGTGCCAGCCTCCCCCGTCCGGGCTCCTACAATGAGCAGTTCTTC

abundance: -
d_gene: TRBD1
v_gene: TRBV7-6
j_gene: TRBJ2-1
CDR3aa: CASSLGGTGEYEQFF
CDR3nt: TGTGCCAGCAGCTTAGGTGGGACAGGGGAGTATGAGCAGTTCTTC

abundance: once
d_gene: -
v_gene: TRBV6-1
j_gene: TRBJ2-2
CDR3aa: CATHGGPTGELFF
CDR3nt: TGTGCCACCCATGGGGGGCCAACCGGGGAGCTGTTTTTT

abundance: once
d_gene: -
v_gene: TRBV9
j_gene: TRBJ2-3
CDR3aa: CASSVFGWTDTQYF
CDR3nt: TGTGCCAGCAGCGTCTTTGGCTGGACAGATACGCAGTATTTT

abundance: -
d_gene: -
v_gene: TRBV5-8
j_gene: TRBJ1-3
CDR3aa: CASSSSQAYTIYF
CDR3nt: TGTGCCAGCAGCTCATCCCAGGCTTACACCATATATTTT

abundance: -
d_gene: -
v_gene: TRBV23-1
j_gene: TRBJ1-5
CDR3aa: CAIPTPGNQSQHF
CDR3nt: TGCGCCATCCCGACCCCCGGCAATCAATCCCAGCATTTT

abundance: -
d_gene: TRBD2
v_gene: TRBV2
j_gene: TRBJ2-7
CDR3aa: CASSPSSGSAYEQYF
CDR3nt: TGTGCCAGCAGTCCGTCTAGCGGGAGTGCGTACGAGCAGTACTTC

abundance: -
d_gene: TRBD2
v_gene: TRBV20-1
j_gene: TRBJ2-1
CDR3aa: CSGALAGDNEQFF
CDR3nt: TGCAGTGGGGCACTAGCGGGGGACAATGAGCAGTTCTTC

abundance: -
d_gene: -
v_gene: TRBV23-1
j_gene: TRBJ2-5
CDR3aa: CASSREGGRETQYF
CDR3nt: TGCGCCAGCAGTCGAGAAGGGGGTCGGGAGACCCAGTACTTC

abundance: -
d_gene: TRBD1
v_gene: TRBV9
j_gene: TRBJ1-4
CDR3aa: CASSVAGTVNEKLFF
CDR3nt: TGTGCCAGCAGCGTAGCCGGGACAGTTAATGAAAAACTGTTTTTT

abundance: -
d_gene: -
v_gene: TRBV6-5
j_gene: TRBJ1-5
CDR3aa: CASSYMSNQPQHF
CDR3nt: TGTGCCAGCAGTTACATGAGCAATCAGCCCCAGCATTTT

abundance: -
d_gene: TRBD2
v_gene: TRBV27
j_gene: TRBJ2-1
CDR3aa: CASSLSSSGRHEQFF
CDR3nt: TGTGCCAGCAGTTTATCGTCTAGCGGGAGACATGAGCAGTTCTTC

abundance: -
d_gene: TRBD2
v_gene: TRBV3-1
j_gene: TRBJ2-5
CDR3aa: CASSEGLAGGNGETQYF
CDR3nt: TGTGCCAGCAGCGAGGGACTAGCGGGAGGAAATGGAGAGACCCAGTACTTC

abundance: -
d_gene: -
v_gene: TRBV27
j_gene: TRBJ1-6
CDR3aa: CASSDGGPYYNSPLHF
CDR3nt: TGTGCCAGCAGTGACGGAGGGCCTTATTATAATTCACCCCTCCACTTT

abundance: -
d_gene: TRBD2
v_gene: TRBV9
j_gene: TRBJ2-1
CDR3aa: CASSVSNRLWGGRNEQFF
CDR3nt: TGTGCCAGCAGCGTCTCTAATCGGCTCTGGGGCGGGAGGAATGAGCAGTTCTTC

abundance: once
d_gene: -
v_gene: TRBV5-1
j_gene: TRBJ2-1
CDR3aa: CASQGGPAYNEQFF
CDR3nt: TGCGCCAGCCAAGGGGGGCCCGCGTACAATGAGCAGTTCTTC

abundance: -
d_gene: TRBD2
v_gene: TRBV20-1
j_gene: TRBJ2-1
CDR3aa: CSAYPGASGGLHFNEQFF
CDR3nt: TGCAGTGCTTACCCCGGTGCGAGCGGGGGGTTACACTTCAATGAGCAGTTCTTC

abundance: -
d_gene: TRBD2
v_gene: TRBV7-3
j_gene: TRBJ2-1
CDR3aa: CASSLNAGTSGYNEQFF
CDR3nt: TGTGCCAGCAGCTTAAACGCCGGGACTAGTGGCTACAATGAGCAGTTCTTC

abundance: -
d_gene: -
v_gene: TRBV28
j_gene: TRBJ1-5
CDR3aa: CASSNQGLGNQPQHF
CDR3nt: TGTGCCAGCAGTAACCAGGGCTTGGGCAATCAGCCCCAGCATTTT

abundance: -
d_gene: -
v_gene: TRBV5-4
j_gene: TRBJ1-2
CDR3aa: CASSAPGVLGAGYTF
CDR3nt: TGTGCCAGCAGCGCACCAGGGGTCCTCGGGGCTGGCTACACCTTC

abundance: -
d_gene: -
v_gene: TRBV7-9
j_gene: TRBJ2-1
CDR3aa: CASSLPRGQTPTNEQFF
CDR3nt: TGTGCCAGCAGCTTACCTCGGGGACAAACCCCGACGAATGAGCAGTTCTTC

abundance: -
d_gene: TRBD2
v_gene: TRBV2
j_gene: TRBJ2-3
CDR3aa: CASTWGRGGTDTQYF
CDR3nt: TGTGCCAGCACCTGGGGGCGGGGGGGCACAGATACGCAGTATTTT

abundance: -
d_gene: -
v_gene: TRBV13
j_gene: TRBJ1-1
CDR3aa: CASSLGGFTEAFF
CDR3nt: TGTGCCAGCAGCTTAGGCGGGTTCACTGAAGCTTTCTTT

abundance: -
d_gene: -
v_gene: TRBV4-1
j_gene: TRBJ2-5
CDR3aa: CASSLGGGGGTQYF
CDR3nt: TGCGCCAGCAGCCTCGGAGGGGGAGGCGGGACCCAGTACTTC

abundance: few
d_gene: -
v_gene: TRBV7-8
j_gene: TRBJ2-7
CDR3aa: CASSPRVTYEQYF
CDR3nt: TGTGCCAGCAGCCCCCGGGTTACCTACGAGCAGTACTTC

abundance: once
d_gene: -
v_gene: TRBV28
j_gene: TRBJ2-1
CDR3aa: CANAKPIFRTALINEQFF
CDR3nt: TGTGCCAACGCGAAACCTATCTTTCGTACCGCGCTCATCAATGAGCAGTTCTTC

abundance: -
d_gene: -
v_gene: TRBV5-5
j_gene: TRBJ2-7
CDR3aa: CASSPRWGDPYEQYF
CDR3nt: TGTGCCAGCAGCCCGAGGTGGGGGGACCCCTACGAGCAGTACTTC

abundance: -
d_gene: TRBD1
v_gene: TRBV7-9
j_gene: TRBJ1-4
CDR3aa: CASSGSPGQYLLFF
CDR3nt: TGTGCCAGCAGCGGTAGCCCGGGACAGTACTTACTGTTTTTT

abundance: once
d_gene: -
v_gene: TRBV7-9
j_gene: TRBJ1-2
CDR3aa: CASSSPQGSYGYTF
CDR3nt: TGTGCCAGCAGCTCACCCCAGGGGAGCTATGGCTACACCTTC

abundance: -
d_gene: -
v_gene: TRBV27
j_gene: TRBJ1-1
CDR3aa: CASSFDASVGAEAFF
CDR3nt: TGTGCCAGCAGTTTTGACGCTAGTGTTGGGGCTGAAGCTTTCTTT

abundance: -
d_gene: TRBD2
v_gene: TRBV27
j_gene: TRBJ2-2
CDR3aa: CASTGTSGSYTGELFF
CDR3nt: TGTGCCAGCACCGGGACTAGCGGGAGTTACACCGGGGAGCTGTTTTTT

abundance: -
d_gene: -
v_gene: TRBV20-1
j_gene: TRBJ2-7
CDR3aa: CSARGDTSDYEQYF
CDR3nt: TGCAGTGCTAGAGGGGACACTTCGGACTACGAGCAGTACTTC